The 6 T cell receptor beta chains in this list originate from one sample, sequenced in a study of blood T cell repertoires in COVID-19. The repertoire was sequenced with immunoSEQ multiplex PCR; TCRdb's copy has only in-frame clones and lacks some. The repertoire includes 350,000 to 450,000 clones, about 87% of them detected once, and less than 3.5% sits in the top ten. The specimen was peripheral blood. These receptors all come from a human donor in a cohort sampled during active COVID-19.

The chain uses TRBV6-5 and TRBJ2-5; D is possibly TRBD2 (5 bases). CDR3 size: 13 residues. The V gene's germline CDR1 is MNHEY and CDR2 SVGAGI. V lost 5 bases to trimming and J lost 10 bases, with 17 bases between them. CDR3 bases: TGTGCCAGCAGTATGGACCACCGTCGGGGCCAGTACTTC. Amino acids: CASSMDHRRGQYF.

The chain has TRBV4-1 and TRBJ1-3, with D unresolved. The germline V gene has CDR1 MGHRA and CDR2 YSYEKL. This CDR3 has 16 amino acids. The ends were cut back, 0 bases at V and 1 base at J, with 10 bases in the middle. The CDR3 sequence: CASSQDWEVSGNTIYF. The CDR3 DNA reads TGCGCCAGCAGCCAAGATTGGGAGGTATCTGGAAACACCATATATTTT.

This chain joins TRBV30 and TRBJ1-2, with no clear D. The V gene lost 0 bases and the J gene lost 8 bases, with 10 bases spanning the gap. CDR3 length: 12 residues. Germline CDR1 GTSNPN, CDR2 SVGIG (reference sequence). The CDR3 DNA follows: TGTGCCTGGAGTGTTTTCTCAGGCGGCTACACCTTC. It encodes CAWSVFSGGYTF. Variable domain in full (rest from reference TRBV30 and TRBJ1-2): SQTIHQWPATLVQPVGSPLSLECTVEGTSNPNLYWYRQAAGRGLQLLFYSVGIGQISSEVPQNLSASRPQDRQFILSSKKLLLSDSGFYLCAWSVFSGGYTFGSGTRLTVV.

J is TRBJ2-3 and V is TRBV4-1; tentatively, D is TRBD1 (5 bases). The CDR3 runs 16 residues. V lost 1 base, J lost 1 base, and 12 bases lay in between. Germline CDR1 and CDR2: MGHRA and YSYEKL. CDR3 sequence (DNA): TGCGCCAGCAGCCAAGCAGGGTACCCGCGCACAGATACGCAGTATTTT. This sequence encodes CASSQAGYPRTDTQYF.

The genes are TRBV19 and TRBJ2-6; D is undetermined. The V end was cut by 0 bases, the J end by 0 bases, with 9 bases between. Germline loops: CDR1 LNHDA, CDR2 SQIVND (reference sequence). This CDR3 comprises 17 residues. CDR3 region: CASSIDLFSSGANVLTF. Written as DNA, the CDR3 is TGTGCCAGTAGTATAGATCTGTTTAGCTCTGGGGCCAACGTCCTGACTTTC. Complete variable domain (other parts from reference TRBV19 and TRBJ2-6): DGGITQSPKYLFRKEGQNVTLSCEQNLNHDAMYWYRQDPGQGLRLIYYSQIVNDFQKGDIAEGYSVSREKKESFPLTVTSAQKNPTAFYLCASSIDLFSSGANVLTFGAGSRLTVL.

The CDR3 spells CASSPPGGARQYEQYF. CDR3 nucleotides: TGTGCCAGCAGCCCCCCGGGGGGGGCCAGACAATACGAGCAGTACTTC. This chain joins TRBV9 and TRBJ2-7, with 8 bases matching TRBD2. Germline CDR1 reads SGDLS; CDR2 reads YYNGEE. The CDR3 spans 16 residues. J lost 4 bases, V lost 4 bases, and 13 bases had no gene match.